This T cell receptor (beta chain) derives from a study of blood T cells in healthy people across ages. Study details: When template switching was applied, about one barcoded beta molecule was captured per two T cells.

There were healthy Caucasian individuals from Russia, aged roughly 6 to 100, serving as donors. Peripheral blood from each donor was collected in a volume of 9.5 to 10 milliliters. Sample-barcoded 5' priming and a J-beta primer mix drove a second PCR of about 6 to 12 cycles. Each cDNA molecule, via a template-switch adaptor with 12 random nucleotides, was tagged. TCRdb redid the calling of the 5' RACE reads with MiXCR, one entry per CDR3 protein. The sample has approximately 1,000,000 distinct CDR3 sequences, more than 30% seen once. The CDR3 runs 15 residues. Germline-derived CDR1 and CDR2 are LGHNA and YSLEER. Deletions cut 4 bases from V and 5 bases from J, with 17 bases between.

The specimen sequenced was blood. The chain has TRBV4-3 and TRBJ1-2; D perhaps matches TRBD1 (5 bases). The sequence derives from a man between 18 and 35 years old in good health. CDR3 residues: CASSREAEEGYGYTF. As DNA, the CDR3 is TGCGCCAGCAGCCGAGAAGCTGAGGAGGGGTATGGCTACACCTTC.